Listed below are T cell receptor beta chains from one sample, sequenced in a study of CD8+CD57+ T cells in acquired aplastic anemia. Via MiXCR, TCRdb re-called the reads, giving one row per CDR3 protein. The sample includes roughly 160,000 distinct CDR3 sequences, 55% to 80% seen only once; the top ten take 45% to 55%. Sequenced input: sorted CD4+, CD8+, or CD8+CD57+ T cells (not recorded which) from PBMCs. These receptors all stem from a human donor in good health. CDR3s include the opening cysteine and the closing phenylalanine or tryptophan. D genes are given only for firm matches. Size tells how often a clone was seen (once, few, many) or the class of an expanded clone, and some rows leave it out.

>.|TRBV7-3|TRBJ2-2|.
TGTGCCAGCAGCCCTAACCAAGAGCTGTTTTTT
CASSPNQELFF
>.|TRBV15|TRBJ2-7|.
TGTGCCACCAGCAGCCAGAGCTACGAGCAGTACTTC
CATSSQSYEQYF
>.|TRBV5-6|TRBJ1-1|.
TGTGCCAGCAGCTTCAATGTACCTGAAGCTTTCTTT
CASSFNVPEAFF
>.|TRBV12-5|TRBJ2-1|TRBD1
TGTGCTAGTGGTTCCCGGGACAGGGGGCCCAATGAGCAGTTCTTC
CASGSRDRGPNEQFF
>many|TRBV15|TRBJ2-3|.
TGTGCCACCAGCAGAGATCTCTCGGATACGCAGTATTTT
CATSRDLSDTQYF
>once|TRBV7-3|TRBJ2-2|TRBD2
TGTGCCAGCACCCCGCGGGGGGGGCTCGCGAACACCGGGGAGCTGTTTTTT
CASTPRGGLANTGELFF
>many|TRBV4-1|TRBJ2-3|.
TGCGCCAGCAGCCAACCCACCCGACCTAGACGCACAGATACGCAGTATTTT
CASSQPTRPRRTDTQYF
>.|TRBV25-1|TRBJ1-1|.
TGTGCCAGCAGTGTTGGGGGAAGCTACACTGAAGCTTTCTTT
CASSVGGSYTEAFF
>.|TRBV24-1|TRBJ2-1|TRBD1
TGTGCCACCAGTGATCCTCCGGGACAGGGCAACAATGAGCAGTTCTTC
CATSDPPGQGNNEQFF
>.|TRBV24-1|TRBJ2-1|.
TGTGCCACCAGTGATTTGCGGCACAGTGAGCAGTTCTTC
CATSDLRHSEQFF
>.|TRBV10-2|TRBJ2-5|TRBD2
TGCGCCAGCAGTGAGAGTTCCGCTAGCGGGAGGCTCTGGTACCAAGAGACCCAGTACTTC
CASSESSASGRLWYQETQYF
>.|TRBV20-1|TRBJ2-7|.
TGCAGTGCTCCGGACCCCCAAGCCGGACCCTACGAGCAGTACTTC
CSAPDPQAGPYEQYF
>.|TRBV6-6|TRBJ2-3|.
TGTGCCAGCGGGTGGAACGGGGGTCATAGCACAGATACGCAGTATTTT
CASGWNGGHSTDTQYF
>many|TRBV20-1|TRBJ2-3|TRBD2
TGCAGTGCTAGAGATCTGCGGGAGGGCCCCACAGATACGCAGTATTTT
CSARDLREGPTDTQYF
>many|TRBV6-1|TRBJ1-2|.
TGTGCCAGCAGTGAATGGAAGGGGCTCAGCTATGGCTACACCTTC
CASSEWKGLSYGYTF
>many|TRBV30|TRBJ2-7|.
TGTGCCTGGAAGGGCAGGAACCACGAGCAGTACTTC
CAWKGRNHEQYF
>.|TRBV7-9|TRBJ1-1|.
TGTGCCAGCAGGATTATGAACACTGAAGCTTTCTTT
CASRIMNTEAFF
>.|TRBV7-9|TRBJ1-6|TRBD1
TGTGCCAGCAGCTCCGTGGGACAGCCCACGAGCTCCTATAATTCACCCCTCCACTTT
CASSSVGQPTSSYNSPLHF
>.|TRBV9|TRBJ2-3|TRBD1
TGTGCCAGCAGCCAAGAGGGACAGGGGTGGGATACGCAGTATTTT
CASSQEGQGWDTQYF
>.|TRBV10-2|TRBJ1-3|.
TGCGCCAGCAGTGAGAATTCTGGAAACACCATATATTTT
CASSENSGNTIYF
>.|TRBV7-3|TRBJ2-1|.
TGTGCCAGCAGCTTAAGGGCTAACCAACGAAATGAGCAGTTCTTC
CASSLRANQRNEQFF
>.|TRBV15|TRBJ2-2|.
TGTGCCACCAGCAGAGAAGGATCCGCCACCGGGGAGCTGTTTTTC
CATSREGSATGELFF
>.|TRBV19|TRBJ1-1|.
TGTGCCAGTAGTACCGCAGGCACTGAAGCTTTCTTT
CASSTAGTEAFF
>.|TRBV7-3|TRBJ1-6|.
TGTGCCAGCAGCCACGGGACCTCCTATAATTCACCCCTCCACTTT
CASSHGTSYNSPLHF
>many|TRBV7-9|TRBJ2-3|TRBD2
TGTGCCAGCAGCTTCAGCGGGAGAGCAGATACGCAGTATTTT
CASSFSGRADTQYF
>.|TRBV15|TRBJ2-2|.
TGTGCCACCAGCTCAAGAGCGTGGTGGGGGAGCACCGGGGAGCTGTTTTTT
CATSSRAWWGSTGELFF